These T cell receptor beta chains were read from a single sample in a study of T cell responses to AZD1222 COVID-19 vaccine. Libraries were prepared by immunoSEQ multiplex PCR; TCRdb keeps only in-frame clonotypes and omits some of them. Of 90,000 to 150,000 clones in the sample, roughly 90% were seen once. The sample in question was peripheral blood, obtained 28 days after the second AZD1222 dose. These receptors were taken from an adult who received the AZD1222 COVID-19 vaccine. The CDR3 runs from the conserved cysteine through the conserved F or W. D genes are given only for firm matches. Only part of the rows carry a size: once, few, many, or a class if the clone is expanded.

v_call	clone_size	d_call	j_call	cdr3_aa	cdr3_nt
TRBV11-2	NA	NA	TRBJ2-1	CASSTTALNEQFF	TGTGCCAGCAGCACCACAGCGCTCAATGAGCAGTTCTTC
TRBV6-4	NA	NA	TRBJ1-2	CASSDTTEGSGGYTF	TGTGCCAGCAGTGACACTACAGAGGGGAGTGGGGGCTACACCTTC
TRBV5-6	NA	NA	TRBJ1-2	CASSSQAYGYTF	TGTGCCAGCAGCTCTCAGGCCTATGGCTACACCTTC
TRBV10-3	NA	NA	TRBJ2-1	CAIRKDRAYNEQFF	TGTGCCATCAGAAAGGACCGGGCCTACAATGAGCAGTTCTTC
TRBV19	once	NA	TRBJ1-5	CASTSQGPLHF	TGTGCCAGTACCTCACAGGGCCCCTTGCATTTT
TRBV11-2	NA	NA	TRBJ2-1	CASSLRTGFEQFF	TGTGCCAGCAGCTTGCGAACTGGTTTTGAGCAGTTCTTC
TRBV7-2	NA	NA	TRBJ1-2	CASSSGPVYGYTF	TGTGCCAGCAGCTCGGGACCGGTCTATGGCTACACCTTC
TRBV7-2	NA	TRBD2	TRBJ2-5	CASSLGLAGAQETQYF	TGTGCCAGCAGCTTGGGACTAGCGGGGGCCCAAGAGACCCAGTACTTC
TRBV3-1/TRBV3-2	NA	NA	TRBJ2-7	CASSHARQGYEQYF	TGTGCCAGCAGCCACGCCCGACAAGGCTACGAGCAGTACTTC
TRBV9	NA	NA	TRBJ1-1	CASSFRVGTEAFF	TGTGCCAGCAGCTTCCGAGTTGGGACTGAAGCTTTCTTT
TRBV7-9	NA	NA	TRBJ1-2	CASSLLTANYGYTF	TGTGCCAGCAGCCTATTGACGGCTAACTATGGCTACACCTTC
TRBV5-6	NA	NA	TRBJ2-7	CASSLWEYRVVHEQYF	TGTGCCAGCAGCTTGTGGGAGTACAGGGTAGTCCACGAGCAGTACTTC
TRBV5-1	NA	NA	TRBJ2-5	CASSPMDPSGETQYF	TGCGCCAGCAGCCCCATGGACCCGAGCGGGGAGACCCAGTACTTC
TRBV4-2	NA	NA	TRBJ2-2	CASSHLTGTGTPNTGELFF	TGTGCCAGCAGCCACCTCACGGGAACAGGGACACCGAACACCGGGGAGCTGTTTTTT
TRBV9	NA	TRBD1	TRBJ2-2	CASNLQGPGELFF	TGTGCCAGCAACTTACAGGGGCCCGGGGAGCTGTTTTTT
TRBV27	once	NA	TRBJ2-3	CASTTRSSTDTQYF	TGTGCCAGCACCACTAGGAGTTCCACAGATACGCAGTATTTT
TRBV28	NA	NA	TRBJ1-1	CASSSYGGANTEAFF	TGTGCCAGCAGTTCCTATGGGGGCGCGAACACTGAAGCTTTCTTT
TRBV4-3	NA	TRBD2	TRBJ2-5	CASSQTLGGGAETQYF	TGCGCCAGCAGCCAGACTCTGGGGGGAGGGGCAGAGACCCAGTACTTC
TRBV7-2	NA	NA	TRBJ1-6	CASSLVGGRQSYNSPLHF	TGTGCCAGCAGCTTAGTAGGGGGTCGGCAGTCCTATAATTCACCCCTCCACTTT
TRBV7-8	NA	TRBD1	TRBJ1-4	CASSLPGTGREKLFF	TGTGCCAGCAGCTTACCCGGGACAGGGCGGGAAAAACTGTTTTTT
TRBV18	NA	TRBD1	TRBJ2-2	CASSPVRGRTGELFF	TGTGCCAGCTCACCAGTCAGGGGGCGTACCGGGGAGCTGTTTTTT
TRBV15	NA	TRBD1	TRBJ1-2	CATSRGQGLGYTF	TGTGCCACCAGCAGAGGACAGGGGTTGGGCTACACCTTC
TRBV18	NA	NA	TRBJ1-2	CASSYRIMGADYGYTF	TGTGCCAGCTCATACAGGATCATGGGGGCGGACTATGGCTACACCTTC
TRBV6-5	once	NA	TRBJ2-7	CASSYRQASYEQYF	TGTGCCAGCAGTTACCGTCAAGCCAGCTACGAGCAGTACTTC
TRBV19	NA	NA	TRBJ1-2	CASSIVTPRVGYTF	TGTGCCAGTAGTATAGTAACCCCCCGGGTTGGCTACACCTTC
TRBV6-5	NA	TRBD1	TRBJ1-6	CASSWRTGSNSPLHF	TGTGCCAGCAGTTGGAGGACAGGGAGTAATTCACCCCTCCACTTT
TRBV19	NA	NA	TRBJ1-6	CASRSGLFNSPLHF	TGTGCCAGTAGATCGGGACTTTTTAATTCACCCCTCCACTTT
TRBV6-2/TRBV6-3	NA	TRBD1	TRBJ1-5	CASSYSFGTGVNQPQHF	TGTGCCAGCAGTTACTCGTTTGGGACAGGGGTTAATCAGCCCCAGCATTTT